These 6 T cell receptor beta chains were all obtained from the same sample, sequenced in a study of T-cell memory formation after mild COVID-19. One entry per CDR3 protein results from TCRdb running MiXCR on the 5' RACE reads. Found here are under 600,000 distinct CDR3 sequences, roughly a fifth of them singletons; the top ten hold 7.5% to 9.5%. The sample comprised PBMCs or a T cell subset sorted from them (not recorded which). The receptor source for this set is an adult woman who had mild COVID-19 (a few samples of this study predate the infection). Cell type and time point are not known.

Ten or more counts support this clonotype. The CDR3 bases are TGTGCCAGCAGCACTCTGGGGGCTAGCGGAATTTACGAGCAGTACTTC. It translates to CASSTLGASGIYEQYF. The chain joins TRBV14 to TRBJ2-7, with a weak D call TRBD2 (7 bases). V was pared by 5 bases and J by 4 bases, with 21 bases between. CDR3 length equals 16 residues. Germline V gives CDR1 SGHDN, CDR2 FVKESK.

The rearrangement uses TRBV20-1 and TRBJ2-3, with TRBD2 matching 9 bases. J lost 2 bases, V lost 8 bases, and 8 bases had no gene match. Germline CDR1 is DFQATT and CDR2 is SNEGSKA (reference sequence). The CDR3 consists of 14 residues. CDR3 DNA: TGCAGTCTTAGCGGGAGCCGTGTCACAGATACGCAGTATTTT. Encoded protein: CSLSGSRVTDTQYF.

A few counts support this clonotype. The V call is TRBV7-9, the J call TRBJ2-1; 7 positions agree with TRBD1. Germline CDR1 SEHNR, CDR2 FQNEAQ (reference sequence). This CDR3 is built from 14 residues. V trimming: 4 bases; J trimming: 8 bases; junction bases outside the gene matches: 8. CDR3 coding DNA: TGTGCCAGCAGCTGGACAGACAGGGAGCATGAGCAGTTCTTC. As protein: CASSWTDREHEQFF.

V gene TRBV5-1 combines with J gene TRBJ1-2; tentatively, D is TRBD1 (5 bases). The CDR3 covers 14 residues. Germline V gene sequence: CDR1 SGHRS, CDR2 YFSETQ. V was cut by 0 bases and J by 2 bases, with 8 bases left in between. Written as DNA, the CDR3 is TGCGCCAGCAGCTTGGACGGGGGAAACTATGGCTACACCTTC. Amino acids: CASSLDGGNYGYTF.

This clonotype has a handful of counts. The chain combines TRBV29-1 with TRBJ2-5, with TRBD2 identical over 9 bases. The length of the CDR3 is 13 residues. V lost 8 bases, J lost 5 bases, and 9 bases stayed unmatched. CDR1 is SQVTM and CDR2 is ANQGSEA in the germline V gene. CDR3 protein: CSFSGGSGETQYF. Here the CDR3 DNA reads TGCAGCTTTAGCGGGGGTAGCGGGGAGACCCAGTACTTC.

This clonotype came up many times. The chain has TRBV7-8 and TRBJ2-2; 7 bases agree with TRBD1. Trimming at V came to 0 bases and at J to 6 bases, leaving 4 bases not matched to a gene. The CDR3 runs to 15 residues. Germline assignment: CDR1 SGHVS and CDR2 FQNEAQ. The CDR3 region is CASSLARTGAGELFF. In DNA form, the CDR3 reads TGTGCCAGCAGCTTAGCAAGAACAGGGGCCGGGGAGCTGTTTTTT.